These 13 T cell receptor beta chains came from one sample sequenced in a study of T cell responses to AZD1222 COVID-19 vaccine. Profiled with immunoSEQ multiplex PCR; TCRdb holds only in-frame clones, not every one. This table holds over 100,000 clones, over 75% found once. This material consisted of peripheral blood, taken on day 0 of AZD1222 vaccination. The receptors were gathered from an adult in good health.

The V and J genes are TRBV9 and TRBJ1-6; the D is unclear. Trimming removed 0 bases at V and 7 bases at J, with 17 bases between. The CDR3 is made up of 17 amino acids. Per germline, CDR1 SGDLS and CDR2 YYNGEE. The CDR3 sequence: CASSVEADWAPNSPLHF. The CDR3 region has the DNA TGTGCCAGCAGCGTAGAGGCGGACTGGGCCCCCAATTCACCCCTCCACTTT.

The V and J genes are TRBV6-2 or TRBV6-3 and TRBJ2-1, with 12 bases identical to TRBD2. Germline lookup yields CDR1 MNHEY and CDR2 SVGEGT. The CDR3 runs to 15 residues. After removal of 6 bases from V and 4 bases from J, the junction contained 4 bases not matched to a gene. The CDR3 here is CASSPSGGGYNEQFF. The CDR3 DNA is TGTGCCAGCAGCCCTAGCGGGGGGGGTTACAATGAGCAGTTCTTC.

The chain has TRBV19 and TRBJ2-1; D unresolved. From germline, CDR1 is LNHDA and CDR2 SQIVND (reference sequence). Trimming cost V 4 bases and J 9 bases, with 7 bases left between them. This CDR3 contains 11 residues. Written as DNA, the CDR3 is TGTGCCAGTAGTAGATGGGCTGAGCAGTTCTTC. This codes for CASSRWAEQFF.

V is TRBV28 and J is TRBJ1-1; D possibly corresponds to TRBD1 (6 bases). CDR3 length: 14 residues. Trimming pared 6 bases from V and 4 bases from J, leaving 15 bases between. Germline lookup yields CDR1 MDHEN and CDR2 SYDVKM. The CDR3 nucleotides are TGTGCCAGCAGATTGAGGGGGGATCGCACTGAAGCTTTCTTT. Protein sequence: CASRLRGDRTEAFF. Full variable domain (outside the CDR3, taken from reference TRBV28 and TRBJ1-1): DVKVTQSSRYLVKRTGEKVFLECVQDMDHENMFWYRQDPGLGLRLIYFSYDVKMKEKGDIPEGYSVSREKKERFSLILESASTNQTSMYLCASRLRGDRTEAFFGQGTRLTVV.

The chain links TRBV9 to TRBJ2-6, with D possibly TRBD1 on 5 matching bases. Germline assignment: CDR1 SGDLS and CDR2 YYNGEE. The CDR3 is 18 amino acids. The ends were cut back, 3 bases at V and 0 bases at J, with 16 bases in the middle. In nucleotides, the CDR3 is TGTGCCAGCAGCGCCTCCTTCCAAGGGGTCTCTGGGGCCAACGTCCTGACTTTC. Translated: CASSASFQGVSGANVLTF.

The V call is TRBV30, the J call TRBJ1-5; 7 nucleotides line up with TRBD1. The CDR3 is made up of 16 amino acids. Germline V gene data show CDR1 as GTSNPN and CDR2 as SVGIG (reference sequence). The V segment lost 3 bases and the J segment 4 bases; nucleotides outside the gene matches: 12. CDR3 nucleotide sequence: TGTGCCTGGAGCCCAAGGGGGACAGTGAGTAATCAGCCCCAGCATTTT. This codes for CAWSPRGTVSNQPQHF.

The chain recombines TRBV9 with TRBJ2-3; 9 bases match TRBD2. There are 15 residues in the CDR3. The germline gives CDR1 SGDLS, CDR2 YYNGEE. J lost 3 bases, V lost 0 bases, and 2 bases had no gene match. The CDR3 here is CASSVVAGGTDTQYF. In DNA, the CDR3 is TGTGCCAGCAGCGTAGTTGCGGGGGGGACAGATACGCAGTATTTT.

The chain has TRBV4-2 and TRBJ2-3, with 11 bases lining up with TRBD2. The CDR3 consists of 16 residues. The ends lost 4 bases at V and 1 base at J; junction bases unmatched: 4. Germline V lookup: CDR1 LGHNA, CDR2 YNFKEQ. CDR3 residues: CASSPLLAGGTDTQYF. In nucleotides, the CDR3 is TGTGCCAGCAGCCCCCTACTAGCGGGGGGCACAGATACGCAGTATTTT.

The chain is built from TRBV6-5 and TRBJ2-7; possibly TRBD1 for D (6 bases). With 0 bases removed from V and 1 base from J, the gap between germline ends came to 13 bases. CDR1 is MNHEY, CDR2 SVGAGI, per germline. CDR3 size: 16 residues. This chain's CDR3 is CASSYSRTALSYEQYF. In DNA, the CDR3 is TGTGCCAGCAGTTACTCGAGGACAGCACTGTCCTACGAGCAGTACTTC.

The chain combines TRBV29-1 with TRBJ2-7; unclear D gene. The V gene lost 4 bases and the J gene lost 0 bases, with 10 bases spanning the gap. The CDR3 sequence is 13 residues long. Germline values: CDR1 SQVTM, CDR2 ANQGSEA. The CDR3, as DNA: TGCAGCGTTGTACCCAGGAGCTCCTACGAGCAGTACTTC. It translates to CSVVPRSSYEQYF.

V usage is TRBV9 and J usage is TRBJ2-7; TRBD2 matches at 9 bases. Germline trimming cut 3 bases from V and 0 bases from J; bases unmatched to any gene: 4. The CDR3 covers 15 residues. Per the germline V gene, CDR1 is SGDLS and CDR2 is YYNGEE. The CDR3 here is CASSATSGDSYEQYF. The CDR3 DNA sequence: TGTGCCAGCAGCGCGACTAGCGGCGACTCCTACGAGCAGTACTTC.

CDR3 DNA sequence: TGTGCCAGCAGCGTTGGGACACTCACAGATACGCAGTATTTT. Amino acids: CASSVGTLTDTQYF. This rearrangement joins TRBV9 to TRBJ2-3; D is possibly TRBD1 (6 bases). There are 14 residues in the CDR3. Germline-derived CDR1 and CDR2 are SGDLS and YYNGEE. Trimming removed 2 bases from V and 2 bases from J, with 9 bases in between.

This clone was detected only a few times. The chain joins TRBV19 to TRBJ1-2; the D is unclear. This CDR3 region has 12 residues. Trimming removed 9 bases from V and 5 bases from J, with 13 bases in between. Germline assignment: CDR1 LNHDA and CDR2 SQIVND (reference sequence). The CDR3 coding sequence is TGTGCCAGCCGAAGCATCCGTTATGGCTACACCTTC. This gives the protein CASRSIRYGYTF.